The 27 T cell receptor beta chains presented below share a single source sample, sequenced in a study of blood T cell repertoires in COVID-19. The repertoire was sequenced with immunoSEQ multiplex PCR; TCRdb's copy has only in-frame clones and lacks some. The sample carries more than 200,000 clones, approximately 86% recorded once. Material for sequencing was peripheral blood. These receptors all come from an older man with acute or convalescent COVID-19.

The V and J genes are TRBV28 and TRBJ2-2; 8 bases agree with TRBD2. The CDR3 loop spans 15 amino acids. V was clipped by 6 bases and J by 2 bases; unmatched bases: 5. Germline CDR1 and CDR2: MDHEN and SYDVKM. CDR3 bases: TGTGCCAGCAGCTTCGGGGGGGCCAACACCGGGGAGCTGTTTTTT. The encoded protein is CASSFGGANTGELFF.

The genes are TRBV10-3 and TRBJ1-2; 7 positions match TRBD1. Germline assignment: CDR1 ENHRY and CDR2 SYGVKD. This CDR3 region has 13 residues. The V gene end was trimmed by 3 bases and the J gene end by 3 bases; junction bases not matched to a gene: 1. Here the CDR3 DNA reads TGTGCCATCAGTGACGACAGGGACTATGGCTACACCTTC. It encodes CAISDDRDYGYTF.

The rearrangement links TRBV6-6 to TRBJ2-7; 8 nucleotides match TRBD1. Germline lookup yields CDR1 MNHNY and CDR2 SVGAGI (reference sequence). The CDR3 is 16 amino acids. J gave up 5 bases and V 6 bases, and 15 bases lay outside the gene matches. CDR3 protein: CASRDAGTGSGNEQYF. CDR3 nucleotides: TGTGCCAGCAGGGACGCCGGGACAGGATCAGGGAACGAGCAGTACTTC.

This sequence joins TRBV3-1 (or the pseudogene TRBV3-2) and TRBJ1-1; 9 bases agree with TRBD1. This CDR3 has 16 amino acids. V gave up 5 bases and J gave up 1 base; unmatched junction bases: 8. The germline V gene encodes CDR1 LGHDT and CDR2 YNNKEL (reference sequence). The CDR3 loop reads CASSRGTGKGNTEAFF. The CDR3 coding sequence is TGTGCCAGCAGCAGAGGGACAGGGAAAGGGAACACTGAAGCTTTCTTT.

This chain uses TRBV27 with TRBJ1-3, with 8 bases matching TRBD1. Germline loops: CDR1 MNHEY, CDR2 SMNVEV (reference sequence). The CDR3 sequence is 15 residues long. With V trimmed by 3 bases and J by 2 bases, 3 bases remained unmatched. The DNA for the CDR3 is TGTGCCAGCAGTTTTCGACAGGGGACTGGAAACACCATATATTTT. It codes for CASSFRQGTGNTIYF.

The chain combines TRBV12-3 or TRBV12-4 with TRBJ2-5; D unclear. The CDR3 spans 13 residues. V gave up 3 bases and J gave up 2 bases, with 7 bases separating them. The CDR3 DNA reads TGTGCCAGCAGTTTTAATAGACAAGAGACCCAGTACTTC. Its translation is CASSFNRQETQYF.

CDR3 sequence (DNA): TGTGCCAGCTCAATCGATGGACAGGGTAACAGGGAGCAGTTCTTC. This sequence encodes CASSIDGQGNREQFF. V gene TRBV18 combines with J gene TRBJ2-1, with 8 bases lining up with TRBD1. CDR1 is KGHSH, CDR2 LQKENI, per germline. CDR3 length: 15 amino acids. The V gene end was trimmed by 5 bases and the J gene end by 10 bases; junction bases not matched to a gene: 13. Using reference TRBV18 and TRBJ2-1 for the parts outside the CDR3, the full variable domain is NAGVMQNPRHLVRRRGQEARLRCSPMKGHSHVYWYRQLPEEGLKFMVYLQKENIIDESGMPKERFSAEFPKEGPSILRIQQVVRGDSAAYFCASSIDGQGNREQFFGPGTRLTVL.

This clone was counted a few times. V gene TRBV7-2 combines with J gene TRBJ1-2; the D gene is possibly TRBD1 (6 bases). Trimming pared 5 bases from V and 7 bases from J, leaving 17 bases between. The CDR3 totals 14 residues. The V gene's germline CDR1 is SGHTA and CDR2 FQGNSA. The CDR3 coding sequence is TGTGCCAGCAGCCCTACAGGGACCCCCTCTGGCTACACCTTC. Translation gives CASSPTGTPSGYTF.

Turning to this clone: The sample holds other DNA sequences that translate to the same CDR3. The chain is built from TRBV7-9 and TRBJ1-4, with TRBD1 identical over 9 bases. The germline CDR1 and CDR2 sequences are SEHNR and FQNEAQ (reference sequence). The CDR3 is 15 residues long. V lost 0 bases, J lost 5 bases, and 1 base stayed unmatched. The CDR3 DNA sequence: TGTGCCAGCAGCTTAGCTGGGACAGGGAATGAAAAACTGTTTTTT. It encodes CASSLAGTGNEKLFF.

V and J are TRBV15 and TRBJ2-5, with a tentative D call TRBD2 (6 bases). The CDR3 runs 13 residues. The V gene's germline CDR1 is LNHNV and CDR2 YYDKDF (reference sequence). V was shortened by 9 bases and J by 5 bases, with 16 bases between the two germline ends. CDR3 coding DNA: TGTGCCACGGGGCGGAGGGCTTTGGAGACCCAGTACTTC. Translated, it gives CATGRRALETQYF.

The chain carries TRBV9 and TRBJ2-1, with 9 bases aligning to TRBD2. CDR3 length equals 16 residues. V dropped 4 bases and J dropped 2; count of bases not matched to a gene: 7. Germline V gene lookup returns CDR1 SGDLS and CDR2 YYNGEE. DNA of the CDR3: TGTGCCAGCAGCCCAAGGATAGCGGGAGCCTACAATGAGCAGTTCTTC. Translation gives CASSPRIAGAYNEQFF.

This clone was counted only a few times. J is TRBJ2-5 and V is TRBV29-1, with D perhaps matching TRBD2 (5 bases). Deletions cut 3 bases from V and 7 bases from J, with 12 bases between. The germline V gene encodes CDR1 SQVTM and CDR2 ANQGSEA. The CDR3 runs 12 residues. CDR3 protein: CSVEAVEATQYF. The CDR3 DNA is TGCAGCGTTGAGGCAGTGGAGGCGACCCAGTACTTC.

The chain combines TRBV18 with TRBJ2-5; TRBD1 matches at 8 bases. Germline loops: CDR1 KGHSH, CDR2 LQKENI. The CDR3 extends over 15 amino acids. The trim removed 8 bases at V and 5 bases at J, leaving 13 bases unmatched. The CDR3 reads CASTRETGGSETQYF. CDR3 DNA: TGTGCCAGCACGCGTGAAACAGGGGGTTCGGAGACCCAGTACTTC.

V gene TRBV4-1 combines with J gene TRBJ1-6; D perhaps matches TRBD1 (5 bases). This CDR3 contains 18 residues. Germline V gene sequence: CDR1 MGHRA, CDR2 YSYEKL. Trimming took 0 bases from V and 10 from J, leaving 22 bases between them. CDR3: CASSQEAQGAYRWSPLHF. Written as DNA, the CDR3 is TGCGCCAGCAGCCAAGAGGCCCAGGGCGCTTACAGGTGGTCACCCCTCCACTTT.

The chain couples TRBV7-6 to TRBJ1-3; TRBD1 matches 8 bases. Germline CDR1 SGHVS, CDR2 FNYEAQ. CDR3 length: 15 residues. J was trimmed by 4 bases and V by 2 bases; bases with no gene match: 4. In DNA, the CDR3 is TGTGCCAGCAGCTTAAGGTCAGGGGGCGGAAACACCATATATTTT. The encoded protein is CASSLRSGGGNTIYF. Filled out from reference TRBV7-6 and TRBJ1-3, the complete variable domain reads GAGVSQSPRYKVTKRGQDVALRCDPISGHVSLYWYRQALGQGPEFLTYFNYEAQQDKSGLPNDRFSAERPEGSISTLTIQRTEQRDSAMYRCASSLRSGGGNTIYFGEGSWLTVV.

This sequence joins TRBV28 and TRBJ2-7; 16 bases line up with TRBD2. V was clipped by 6 bases and J by 4 bases; unmatched bases: 3. There are 15 residues in the CDR3. Germline values: CDR1 MDHEN, CDR2 SYDVKM. DNA for the CDR3: TGTGCCAGCAGCTTGGGACTAGCGGGAGGGTACGAGCAGTACTTC. Translated: CASSLGLAGGYEQYF. Drawing the rest from reference TRBV28 and TRBJ2-7, the complete variable domain is DVKVTQSSRYLVKRTGEKVFLECVQDMDHENMFWYRQDPGLGLRLIYFSYDVKMKEKGDIPEGYSVSREKKERFSLILESASTNQTSMYLCASSLGLAGGYEQYFGPGTRLTVT.

This clone is a singleton in its sample. This chain links TRBV27 with TRBJ1-2, with 9 bases lining up with TRBD1. The CDR3 is 17 residues long. Per the germline V gene, CDR1 is MNHEY and CDR2 is SMNVEV (reference sequence). With 3 bases clipped from V and 4 bases from J, the junction kept 12 bases outside the gene matches. In nucleotides, the CDR3 is TGTGCCAGCAGTTTCCCGCCCCGACAGGGGGTTTTCTATGGCTACACCTTC. Amino acids: CASSFPPRQGVFYGYTF.

This clone was seen only once. This CDR3 is CASSQGSGSPYEQYF. Here the CDR3 DNA reads TGTGCCAGCAGCCAAGGTAGCGGGAGTCCCTACGAGCAGTACTTC. The chain combines TRBV3-1 (or the pseudogene TRBV3-2) with TRBJ2-7; 9 bases fit TRBD2. The CDR3 is made up of 15 amino acids. In germline, CDR1 is LGHDT, CDR2 YNNKEL (reference sequence). Trimming cost V 1 base and J 2 bases; bases outside gene matches: 3.

DNA of the CDR3: TGCGCCAGCAGCCTCCTTAGAGAGGGTTTCAGGTATTTT. Residues: CASSLLREGFRYF. The V and J genes are TRBV4-1 and TRBJ2-3; perhaps TRBD2 as D (5 bases). The CDR3 totals 13 residues. Trimming removed 4 bases from V and 14 bases from J, with 19 bases in between. Germline loops: CDR1 MGHRA, CDR2 YSYEKL.

This clone has more than one count but fewer than ten. The CDR3 DNA reads as TGTGCCAGTAGTATAGGGAGCAACTCTGGGGCCAACGTCCTGACTTTC. Translated: CASSIGSNSGANVLTF. V gene TRBV19 combines with J gene TRBJ2-6; D gene uncertain. CDR1 and CDR2 from the germline V gene are LNHDA and SQIVND (reference sequence). V was clipped by 1 base and J by 0 bases, with 7 bases between them. The CDR3 spans 16 residues.

V usage is TRBV5-4 and J usage is TRBJ2-3; 10 bases are a match to TRBD2. CDR3 size: 17 residues. V lost 4 bases, J lost 6 bases, and 14 bases stayed unmatched. Germline CDR1 reads SGHNT; CDR2 reads YYREEE (reference sequence). CDR3 sequence (DNA): TGTGCCAGCAGCCCCCGGGCTAGCGGGGGCCTAGGGGATACGCAGTATTTT. Translated: CASSPRASGGLGDTQYF.

V and J are TRBV7-8 and TRBJ2-7; D gene ambiguous. The CDR3 consists of 14 residues. Per germline, CDR1 SGHVS and CDR2 FQNEAQ. The V end was cut by 4 bases, the J end by 0 bases, with 10 bases between. CDR3 protein: CASSYRTVSYEQYF. DNA of the CDR3: TGTGCCAGCAGCTATAGAACGGTCTCCTACGAGCAGTACTTC.

This chain uses TRBV9 with TRBJ2-1, with 7 bases that match TRBD1. Trimming removed 6 bases from V and 7 bases from J; junction bases left unmatched: 13. The CDR3 runs 15 residues. From germline, CDR1 is SGDLS and CDR2 YYNGEE. This chain's CDR3 is CASTEGASSKNEQFF. In DNA, the CDR3 is TGTGCCAGCACTGAGGGGGCGTCTAGCAAGAATGAGCAGTTCTTC.

This chain uses TRBV5-1 with TRBJ2-7; 7 nucleotides align to TRBD1. Germline V gene sequence: CDR1 SGHRS, CDR2 YFSETQ. The ends lost 3 bases at V and 2 bases at J; junction bases unmatched: 5. The length of the CDR3 is 14 residues. The CDR3 DNA follows: TGCGCCAGCAGCTCGAACAGGGGACCCTACGAGCAGTACTTC. This gives the protein CASSSNRGPYEQYF. The full variable domain, completed using reference TRBV5-1 and TRBJ2-7, is KAGVTQTPRYLIKTRGQQVTLSCSPISGHRSVSWYQQTPGQGLQFLFEYFSETQRNKGNFPGRFSGRQFSNSRSEMNVSTLELGDSALYLCASSSNRGPYEQYFGPGTRLTVT.

The rearrangement links TRBV3-1 (or the pseudogene TRBV3-2) to TRBJ2-1; D gene uncertain. The V gene's germline CDR1 is LGHDT and CDR2 YNNKEL (reference sequence). The CDR3 consists of 15 residues. Deletions cut 6 bases from V and 0 bases from J, with 12 bases between. CDR3 bases: TGTGCCAGCAGTCAGCCGGGTAGCTCCTACAATGAGCAGTTCTTC. Protein product: CASSQPGSSYNEQFF.

This sequence joins TRBV18 and TRBJ2-7, with 9 bases aligning to TRBD1. The CDR3 has 17 amino acids. Germline V CDR1 and CDR2: KGHSH, LQKENI. Losses at the gene ends were 5 bases for V and 2 bases for J; bases not matched to a gene: 13. The CDR3 nucleotides are TGTGCCAGCTCAGAGACAGGGGGAAATATCCCAACCTACGAGCAGTACTTC. This encodes CASSETGGNIPTYEQYF.

This clone was recorded a few times. CDR3 loop: CASSETLTGSGNTIYF. CDR3 bases: TGTGCCAGCAGTGAAACTCTGACAGGGTCTGGAAACACCATATATTTT. This chain links TRBV6-1 with TRBJ1-3; 7 bases line up with TRBD1. The junction had 5 bases not matched to a gene; V was cut back by 2 bases and J by 1 base. Germline-derived CDR1 and CDR2 are MNHNS and SASEGT. This CDR3 contains 16 residues.